This entry lists 14 T cell receptor beta chains sequenced from one sample in a study of OX40 agonist ivuxolimab in advanced cancers. TCRdb's table, derived via immunoSEQ multiplex PCR, lists solely in-frame clones and lacks some. The table shows under 80,000 clones, with 87% occurring only once. The sequences come from CD4+ or CD8+ T cells sorted from blood, collected in a trial of the OX40 agonist ivuxolimab. The receptors shown here come from an adult with an advanced solid tumor such as melanoma, head and neck, liver or kidney cancer.

The chain recombines TRBV29-1 with TRBJ2-7; 9 nucleotides line up with TRBD1. The V and J ends lost 3 bases and 1 base, in that order; junction bases with no gene match: 1. This CDR3 is 13 amino acids long. Germline loops: CDR1 SQVTM, CDR2 ANQGSEA. This CDR3 is CSVDGTGSYEQYF. The CDR3 bases are TGCAGCGTTGACGGGACAGGGTCCTACGAGCAGTACTTC.

The chain carries TRBV5-1 and TRBJ1-1; D call uncertain. V was pared by 0 bases and J by 7 bases, with 10 bases between. Germline-derived CDR1 and CDR2 are SGHRS and YFSETQ. The CDR3 is 13 amino acids. CDR3: CASSLGEHFEAFF. CDR3 bases: TGCGCCAGCAGCTTGGGTGAACACTTTGAAGCTTTCTTT. The whole variable domain, filled in from reference TRBV5-1 and TRBJ1-1, reads KAGVTQTPRYLIKTRGQQVTLSCSPISGHRSVSWYQQTPGQGLQFLFEYFSETQRNKGNFPGRFSGRQFSNSRSEMNVSTLELGDSALYLCASSLGEHFEAFFGQGTRLTVV.

This sequence joins TRBV27 and TRBJ2-7; D remains unclear. The CDR3 is 14 amino acids. CDR1 is MNHEY and CDR2 is SMNVEV in the germline V gene (reference sequence). V was pared by 6 bases and J by 4 bases, with 16 bases between. The chain's CDR3 is CASSPRAGWYEQYF. The DNA of the CDR3 is TGTGCCAGCAGCCCCCGGGCCGGATGGTACGAGCAGTACTTC.

This clone was detected a few times. DNA for the CDR3: TGTGCCAGCTGCACGATCGTAGGACTAGCGGGAGGAGGTGGATGGTTCTTC. Protein: CASCTIVGLAGGGGWFF. The rearrangement joins TRBV13 to TRBJ2-1; 14 nucleotides align to TRBD2. The CDR3 length is 17 residues. Per germline, CDR1 PRHDT and CDR2 FYEKMQ (reference sequence). V lost 8 bases and J lost 15; bases outside the gene matches: 21.

The chain couples TRBV28 to TRBJ1-2; D is unclear. Germline CDR1 reads MDHEN; CDR2 reads SYDVKM. This CDR3 is built from 14 residues. Between the trimmed V and J ends, which lost 3 bases and 7 bases, there was a span of 15 bases. DNA for the CDR3: TGTGCCAGCAGTTTTTGGGCCACCCCCGGTGGCTACACCTTC. This gives the protein CASSFWATPGGYTF.

This clone was observed a few times. This CDR3 is CASSNSNQPQHF. CDR3 nucleotide sequence: TGTGCCTCCAGTAATAGCAATCAGCCCCAGCATTTT. This chain uses TRBV10-3 with TRBJ1-5; D not certain. The germline V and J ends were trimmed by 11 bases and 0 bases, with 8 bases remaining between them. Germline CDR1 is ENHRY and CDR2 is SYGVKD. This CDR3 spans 12 amino acids.

The chain has TRBV28 and TRBJ2-7; D gene uncertain. The germline V and J ends were trimmed by 1 base and 0 bases, with 7 bases remaining between them. Germline V gives CDR1 MDHEN, CDR2 SYDVKM. CDR3 length equals 14 residues. The CDR3 protein is CASSLFQSSYEQYF. The CDR3 nucleotides are TGTGCCAGCAGTTTATTCCAGAGCTCCTACGAGCAGTACTTC.

This clone is categorized as medium-sized (0.01 to 0.1%). V gene TRBV5-8 combines with J gene TRBJ1-5; no firm D call. This CDR3 has 12 residues. With 3 bases removed from V and 5 bases from J, the gap between germline ends came to 6 bases. Germline V gives CDR1 SGHTS, CDR2 YDEGEE. CDR3 sequence: CASSWEYQPQHF. The DNA of the CDR3 is TGTGCCAGCAGCTGGGAGTATCAGCCCCAGCATTTT.

The chain is built from TRBV5-1 and TRBJ2-7; 10 positions agree with TRBD2. CDR3 size: 15 residues. Germline V gene sequence: CDR1 SGHRS, CDR2 YFSETQ. Trimming removed 0 bases from V and 3 bases from J; junction bases left unmatched: 3. The CDR3 DNA is TGCGCCAGCAGCTTGGAACTAGCGGGAATCTACGAGCAGTACTTC. It specifies CASSLELAGIYEQYF.

This clone appeared a few times. This sequence joins TRBV19 and TRBJ2-7; 8 bases map to TRBD1. From germline, CDR1 is LNHDA and CDR2 SQIVND (reference sequence). The CDR3 length is 15 residues. Losses at the gene ends were 5 bases for V and 3 bases for J; bases not matched to a gene: 9. This CDR3 is CASSAIGQGGYEQYF. In DNA form, the CDR3 reads TGTGCCAGTAGTGCTATCGGACAGGGAGGCTACGAGCAGTACTTC.

The CDR3 loop reads CASSLVPNTGELFF. CDR3 nucleotide sequence: TGTGCCAGCAGCTTAGTGCCGAACACCGGGGAGCTGTTTTTT. The chain recombines TRBV7-8 with TRBJ2-2, with D hard to call. V was cut by 1 base and J by 0 bases, with 3 bases left in between. Germline lookup yields CDR1 SGHVS and CDR2 FQNEAQ. The CDR3 extends over 14 amino acids.

The chain has TRBV5-1 and TRBJ1-5; the D is unclear. V lost 4 bases to trimming and J lost 0 bases, with 11 bases between them. The germline V gene encodes CDR1 SGHRS and CDR2 YFSETQ. This CDR3 has 15 amino acids. The CDR3 spells CASSPTGDSNQPQHF. The CDR3 nucleotides are TGCGCCAGCAGCCCGACGGGAGATAGCAATCAGCCCCAGCATTTT.

In DNA, the CDR3 is TGTGCCAGCTCCATTGCGGGGTATGATAATTCACCCCTCCACTTT. Translating it yields CASSIAGYDNSPLHF. The chain employs TRBV25-1 and TRBJ1-6; D uncertain. Looked up from germline, CDR1 is MGHDK and CDR2 is SYGVNS. Trimming stripped 8 bases from V and 5 bases from J, with 16 bases between. This CDR3 spans 15 amino acids. Looking up the rest from reference TRBV25-1 and TRBJ1-6 gives the full variable domain: EADIYQTPRYLVIGTGKKITLECSQTMGHDKMYWYQQDPGMELHLIHYSYGVNSTEKGDLSSESTVSRIRTEHFPLTLESARPSHTSQYLCASSIAGYDNSPLHFGNGTRLTVT.

This clone occurred once. Because the CDR3's place on the DNA is in doubt, the DNA is left out and the CDR3 is given as listed by TCRdb. CDR3 loop: CASTSGSGGGETQYF. The chain employs TRBV19 and TRBJ2-5; TRBD2, the table's D call, was not compared with the DNA. The CDR3 is 15 amino acids in total, end residues counted. Germline values: CDR1 LNHDA, CDR2 SQIVND (reference sequence).